This TCR beta chain was documented in a study of T cell responses to AZD1222 COVID-19 vaccine. Overall study findings and caveats: The sample set comprised mostly white British donors with more females, and clonal diversity was possibly underestimated. Mapped onto spike, vaccine-associated CD4 TCRs spanned it and were dominant at 160-218 and 743-854. With two AZD1222 doses given, Spike-specific TCR breadth and depth both rose. Repertoire collection took place solely once the T cell response had peaked.

Points on this clone: Its antigen remains unidentified.

TCRdb keeps only in-frame clones here, not all; method: immunoSEQ multiplex PCR. The table has over 110,000 clones, about 90% seen once. The CDR3 runs 13 residues. The V segment lost 3 bases and the J segment 4 bases; nucleotides outside the gene matches: 2. From germline, CDR1 is SGDLS and CDR2 YYNGEE. V gene TRBV9 combines with J gene TRBJ1-2, with 8 bases fitting TRBD1. This material consisted of peripheral blood, taken 28 days after the second AZD1222 dose. This TCR derives from an adult who received the AZD1222 COVID-19 vaccine. Here the CDR3 DNA reads TGTGCCAGCAGCGCCGGGACAGGCTATGGCTACACCTTC. Its protein product is CASSAGTGYGYTF.